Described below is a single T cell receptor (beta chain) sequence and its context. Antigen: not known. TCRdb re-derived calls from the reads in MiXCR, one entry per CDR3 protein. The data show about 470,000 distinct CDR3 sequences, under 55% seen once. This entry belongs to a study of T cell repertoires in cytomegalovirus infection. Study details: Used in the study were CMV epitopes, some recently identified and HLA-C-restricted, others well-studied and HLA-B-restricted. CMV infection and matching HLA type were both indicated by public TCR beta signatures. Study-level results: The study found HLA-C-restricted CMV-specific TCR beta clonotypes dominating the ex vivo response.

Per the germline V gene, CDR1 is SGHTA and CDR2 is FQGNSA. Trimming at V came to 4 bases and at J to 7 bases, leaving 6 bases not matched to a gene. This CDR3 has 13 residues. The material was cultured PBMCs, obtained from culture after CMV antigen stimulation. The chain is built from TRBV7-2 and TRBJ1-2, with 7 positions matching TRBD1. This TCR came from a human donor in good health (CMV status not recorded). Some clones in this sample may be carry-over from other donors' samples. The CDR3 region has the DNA TGTGCCAGCAGCTCCCAGGGGGGCACTGGCTACACCTTC. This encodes CASSSQGGTGYTF. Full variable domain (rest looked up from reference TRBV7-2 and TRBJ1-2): GAGVSQSPSNKVTEKGKDVELRCDPISGHTALYWYRQSLGQGLEFLIYFQGNSAPDKSGLPSDRFSAERTGGSVSTLTIQRTQQEDSAVYLCASSSQGGTGYTFGSGTRLTVV.